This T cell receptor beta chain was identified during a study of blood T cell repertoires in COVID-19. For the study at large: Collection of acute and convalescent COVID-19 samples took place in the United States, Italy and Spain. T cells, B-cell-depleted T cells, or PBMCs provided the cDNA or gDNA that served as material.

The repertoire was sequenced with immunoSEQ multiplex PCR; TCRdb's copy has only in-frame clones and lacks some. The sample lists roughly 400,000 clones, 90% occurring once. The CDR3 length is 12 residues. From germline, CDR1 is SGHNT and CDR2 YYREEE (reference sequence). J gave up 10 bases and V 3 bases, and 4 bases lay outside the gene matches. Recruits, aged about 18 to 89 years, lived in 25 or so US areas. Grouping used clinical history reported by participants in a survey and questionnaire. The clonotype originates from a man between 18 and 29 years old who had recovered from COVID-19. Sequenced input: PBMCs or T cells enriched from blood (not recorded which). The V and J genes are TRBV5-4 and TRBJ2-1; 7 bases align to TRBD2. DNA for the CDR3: TGTGCCAGCAGCTCAGTTAGCGGGGAGCAGTTCTTC. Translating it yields CASSSVSGEQFF.